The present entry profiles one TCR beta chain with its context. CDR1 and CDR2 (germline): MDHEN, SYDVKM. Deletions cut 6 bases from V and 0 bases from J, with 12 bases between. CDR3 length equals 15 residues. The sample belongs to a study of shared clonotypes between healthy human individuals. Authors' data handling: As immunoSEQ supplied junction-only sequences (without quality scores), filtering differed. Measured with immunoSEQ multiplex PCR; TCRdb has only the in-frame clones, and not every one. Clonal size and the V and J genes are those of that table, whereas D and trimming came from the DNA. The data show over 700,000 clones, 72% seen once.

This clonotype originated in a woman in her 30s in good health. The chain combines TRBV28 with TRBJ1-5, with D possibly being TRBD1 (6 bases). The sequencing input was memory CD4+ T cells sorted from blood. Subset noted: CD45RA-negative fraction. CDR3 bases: TGTGCCAGCAGGTCCACAGGGTCTAGCAATCAGCCCCAGCATTTT. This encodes CASRSTGSSNQPQHF.